This T cell receptor (beta chain) emerged from a study of post-analysis software for immune sequencing data. Study-wide points: When patients were compared with controls, about 5 TRBV segments were more frequent, TRBV5-6, TRBV5-1 and TRBV20-1 among them.

This CDR3 spans 13 amino acids. V gave up 1 base and J gave up 8 bases, with 12 bases separating them. Germline-derived CDR1 and CDR2 are SGHRS and YFSETQ. Unique molecular identifiers were carried by the TCR beta cDNA libraries. TCRdb re-called the PCR reads with MiXCR, one entry per CDR3 protein. The table has some 700,000 distinct CDR3 sequences, 55% to 70% seen once; the top ten hold approximately 11%. Notes on this clonotype: Its antigen is still unknown.

The sample consisted of blood. The TCR sequence derives from a girl aged 2-10 years with multiple sclerosis. The V and J genes are TRBV5-1 and TRBJ1-1; D is uncertain. CDR3 in amino acids: CASSLIARTEAFF. In DNA, the CDR3 is TGCGCCAGCAGCTTGATTGCCCGCACCGAAGCTTTCTTT.